The 30 T cell receptor beta chains in this list originate from one sample, sequenced in a study of human CD8 memory T cell subsets. The TCR beta sequencing libraries came from UMI-labeled 5' RACE. TCRdb reprocessed the 5' RACE reads and stores each CDR3 protein as one record, lacking DNA. This sample contains around 19,000 distinct CDR3 sequences. Input material: CD8+ stem-like memory T cells (TSCM and TCM) sorted from PBMCs. Subset given: stem-like memory CD8 T cells (TSTEM), CCR7+ PD-1- TIGIT-. The origin of the receptors is a human donor in good health.

This clonotype is labeled medium-sized (0.01 to 0.1%) based on frequency. This chain uses TRBV20-1 with TRBJ2-1; lacking DNA, the TRBD1 call made by TCRdb goes unchecked. Germline assignment: CDR1 DFQATT and CDR2 SNEGSKA (reference sequence). CDR3 length equals 16 residues. CDR3 sequence reads: CSARDPGRRVYNEQFF.

This chain joins TRBV20-1 and TRBJ2-7; TCRdb indicates TRBD2, and absent DNA this call remains unverified. CDR3 length: 14 amino acids. CDR1 and CDR2 from the germline V gene are DFQATT and SNEGSKA (reference sequence). The CDR3 spells CSAPRLAGSYEQYF.

J is TRBJ1-1 and V is TRBV12-3 or TRBV12-4. The CDR3 consists of 13 residues. This CDR3 reads CASSSGFNTEAFF.

CDR3 amino acids: CASSHGPRTEAFF. V gene TRBV14 combines with J gene TRBJ1-1. The length of the CDR3 is 13 residues. The germline gives CDR1 SGHDN, CDR2 FVKESK.

The genes are TRBV20-1 and TRBJ1-6; TCRdb selects TRBD1, and the lack of DNA leaves this call unchecked. The CDR3 extends over 15 amino acids. Per the germline V gene, CDR1 is DFQATT and CDR2 is SNEGSKA (reference sequence). CDR3 amino acids: CSARGGGRNNSPLHF.

This rearrangement joins TRBV14 to TRBJ2-7; the D gene TCRdb calls, TRBD1, cannot be checked with no DNA. Germline CDR1 is SGHDN and CDR2 is FVKESK. The CDR3 runs 18 residues. CDR3 loop: CASSEITGTGAESYEQYF. Drawing the rest from reference TRBV14 and TRBJ2-7, the complete variable domain is EAGVTQFPSHSVIEKGQTVTLRCDPISGHDNLYWYRRVMGKEIKFLLHFVKESKQDESGMPNNRFLAERTGGTYSTLKVQPAELEDSGVYFCASSEITGTGAESYEQYFGPGTRLTVT.

J is TRBJ2-7 and V is TRBV3-1; lacking DNA, the TRBD2 call made by TCRdb goes unchecked. CDR3 length equals 18 residues. CDR1 LGHDT and CDR2 YNNKEL come from the germline V gene (reference sequence). CDR3 in amino acids: CASSRPGLVGAGLYEQYF.

The rearrangement joins TRBV7-9 to TRBJ2-7. The CDR3 totals 15 residues. Germline CDR1 and CDR2: SEHNR and FQNEAQ (reference sequence). The CDR3: CASSRPLGYSYEQYF.

The chain employs TRBV4-1 and TRBJ2-7; TCRdb returns TRBD2, unconfirmable since there is no DNA. The CDR3 has 14 amino acids. CDR1 is MGHRA and CDR2 is YSYEKL in the germline V gene. This CDR3 reads CASSVPGSAYEQYF.

The rearrangement uses TRBV4-3 and TRBJ2-4; TCRdb names TRBD1, which stays unverified in the absence of DNA. Germline V gene data show CDR1 as LGHNA and CDR2 as YSLEER. This CDR3 is 13 amino acids long. The CDR3 loop is CASSQGRRAVQYF.

The chain combines TRBV28 with TRBJ2-3; TCRdb gives TRBD2 as the D gene, but with no DNA this cannot be confirmed. The CDR3 is 14 amino acids. Germline CDR1 MDHEN, CDR2 SYDVKM. This CDR3 reads CASSLPLFTDTQYF.

The genes are TRBV18 and TRBJ2-7; checking the TCRdb D call of TRBD1 is not possible without DNA. The CDR3 has 15 residues. The V gene's germline CDR1 is KGHSH and CDR2 LQKENI. The chain's CDR3 is CASSPSPGTDYEQYF.

The rearrangement joins TRBV12-3 or TRBV12-4 to TRBJ2-7; TCRdb outputs TRBD1, but without DNA this stays unchecked. CDR3 length: 15 residues. The chain's CDR3 is CASSLDRGGGYEQYF.

The chain uses TRBV15 and TRBJ1-2; TCRdb proposes TRBD1, but this gene call is untestable without DNA. The germline V gene has CDR1 LNHNV and CDR2 YYDKDF (reference sequence). The CDR3 is made up of 18 amino acids. The CDR3 sequence is CATSRAAGVPNRLYGYTF.

V is TRBV4-3 and J is TRBJ2-3; TCRdb outputs TRBD1, but without DNA this stays unchecked. The CDR3 has 14 residues. CDR1 is LGHNA, CDR2 YSLEER, per germline. CDR3 region: CASSQNRVRSTQYF.

CDR3 residues: CASSPRLNTEAFF. This rearrangement joins TRBV6-1 to TRBJ1-1. CDR3 length equals 13 residues. Germline V lookup: CDR1 MNHNS, CDR2 SASEGT.

The V and J genes are TRBV2 and TRBJ1-1; lacking DNA, the TRBD1 call made by TCRdb goes unchecked. The CDR3 contains 12 residues. Germline values: CDR1 SNHLY, CDR2 FYNNEI. The CDR3 spells CASSDRATEAFF.

The chain carries TRBV15 and TRBJ1-5. The length of the CDR3 is 15 residues. Per the germline V gene, CDR1 is LNHNV and CDR2 is YYDKDF (reference sequence). CDR3 protein: CATSTGGPFNQPQHF.

The genes are TRBV6-2 or TRBV6-3 and TRBJ2-2. The CDR3 length is 14 residues. Germline V gives CDR1 MNHEY, CDR2 SVGEGT. The CDR3 is CASSYETNTGELFF.

The rearrangement uses TRBV28 and TRBJ2-7; TCRdb outputs TRBD2, but without DNA this stays unchecked. The CDR3 runs to 15 residues. Germline lookup yields CDR1 MDHEN and CDR2 SYDVKM. CDR3: CASSFGLAGFYEQYF.

The rearrangement links TRBV11-2 to TRBJ2-7; TCRdb's D call of TRBD1 is untestable without DNA. Germline loops: CDR1 SGHAT, CDR2 FQNNGV. The CDR3 is made up of 14 amino acids. The CDR3 loop reads CASSQGTGVDEQYF.

This clonotype is identified as medium-sized from frequency. The rearrangement joins TRBV7-6 to TRBJ2-3; TCRdb designates TRBD1, a call that cannot be tested without DNA. CDR1 is SGHVS, CDR2 FNYEAQ, per germline. The CDR3 is 15 residues long. The CDR3 loop reads CASSLATGNTDTQYF.

The V gene is TRBV3-1, the J gene TRBJ2-3; TCRdb's D gene call, TRBD2, goes unchecked for lack of DNA. CDR1 is LGHDT and CDR2 is YNNKEL in the germline V gene (reference sequence). The CDR3 totals 16 residues. CDR3 amino acids: CASSPLRPRPTDTQYF.

V gene TRBV7-8 combines with J gene TRBJ2-2; TCRdb indicates TRBD1, and absent DNA this call remains unverified. CDR1 and CDR2 from the germline V gene are SGHVS and FQNEAQ. CDR3 length equals 14 residues. The CDR3: CASSIQGSPGELFF.

The chain employs TRBV7-9 and TRBJ2-7. Germline V gene data show CDR1 as SEHNR and CDR2 as FQNEAQ (reference sequence). CDR3 size: 12 residues. CDR3 in amino acids: CASSSISYEQYF.

The V gene is TRBV28, the J gene TRBJ2-2; the D call from TCRdb, TRBD1, cannot be confirmed without DNA. This CDR3 spans 14 amino acids. The V gene's germline CDR1 is MDHEN and CDR2 SYDVKM. CDR3 residues: CASSAGTATGELFF.

This rearrangement joins TRBV12-3 or TRBV12-4 to TRBJ2-2; TCRdb outputs TRBD2, but without DNA this stays unchecked. CDR3 size: 15 residues. The CDR3 here is CASSSPALPGGELFF.

CDR3 region: CASSQDGLAGYNEQFF. This chain uses TRBV4-3 with TRBJ2-1; the TRBD2 assignment by TCRdb is unverifiable without DNA. The CDR3 runs to 16 residues. CDR1 is LGHNA, CDR2 YSLEER, per germline.

The genes are TRBV5-6 and TRBJ2-5; checking the TCRdb D call of TRBD1 is not possible without DNA. CDR3 length: 14 amino acids. Germline loops: CDR1 SGHDT, CDR2 YYEEEE. The CDR3 loop is CASSPGQPKETQYF.

The genes are TRBV12-3 or TRBV12-4 and TRBJ2-1; the D gene TCRdb calls, TRBD2, cannot be checked with no DNA. The CDR3 is 17 residues long. CDR3 residues: CASSPSGLAGKHNEQFF.